The T cell receptor beta chain under discussion was sequenced for a study of T cells in Graves' hyperthyroidism and ophthalmopathy (dated by TCRdb to the late 2010s). Study-wide context: Peripheral blood was collected at initial diagnosis, before any treatment. TCR V-J signatures able to tell the groups apart were searched for in a discovery cohort of 90 to 100 patients, of whom 43 had Graves' ophthalmopathy and around 58 had stable Graves' hyperthyroidism. Prospective prediction of ophthalmopathy was tested in an independent validation cohort of fewer than 20 hyperthyroidism patients and 17 patients who later progressed to ophthalmopathy. The approximately 100 discovery patients were randomly split 7:3 into training and test sets. In addition, the study compared T-cell repertoires in thyroid tissue and in blood from several Graves' hyperthyroidism patients. After sampling, hyperthyroidism patients received methimazole starting at 30 mg daily, and ophthalmopathy patients received high-dose intravenous methylprednisolone. According to the paper, TCR Vbeta CDR3 sequencing was carried out on 135 peripheral blood samples, which came from approximately 43 ophthalmopathy, around 75 hyperthyroidism and some 17 progressor patients. Study-level results and caveats: In validation, progression to ophthalmopathy was predicted by the model with 70.59% sensitivity and roughly 76% specificity, a median of 6.5 months before onset. Ophthalmopathy was separated from stable hyperthyroidism by a 13 V-J signature model, with around 90% sensitivity and 81% to 83% specificity obtained in cross-validation and 80%/75% obtained in testing. Blood samples also contained most of the expanded thyroid clonotypes (frequency above 0.001), which suggests that blood repertoires may reflect thyroid immune responses. Sample size was not statistically predetermined, and blinding of investigators to group allocation was not performed.

The TCR beta CDR3 regions were amplified from RNA transcripts. The TCR CDR3 was subjected to a first round of RT-PCR using the HTBI primer set and the Qiagen OneStep RT-PCR kit. The libraries were constructed in a second round of multiplex PCR and then size-selected and purified. Paired-end sequencing of the libraries was performed with 100 bp reads on an Illumina HiSeq2000. The paper's data handling went like this. Raw data were processed with SOAPnuke, discarding reads with adapters, uncalled bases, mean Phred below 15, or no exact constant-primer or identifier match. High-quality paired reads were merged using COPE v1.2.5, and each unique nucleotide sequence was defined as a clonotype. Clonotypes were aligned to IMGT TRBV, TRBD and TRBJ reference segments using MiTCR v1.1. Only V-J combinations with frequency above 0.0001, covering about 99% of repertoires, were analysed. The TCS score was defined as F50 (clonal expansion) divided by E x V (chaos), with BLOSUM62-based TCRdist calculated between CDR3 peptides within each V-J. Welch's t-statistics and random forest reduced around 510 V-J features to some 14, which were used in a naive Bayes classifier (R e1071). Starting from the raw public reads, TCRdb applied fastp trimming at Q25, assembled clones with MiXCR and retained in-frame beta chains. All rows with the same CDR3 protein become a single entry with the most common DNA and genes. TCRdb's processing, not the authors', yielded these V and J calls. The sample table records approximately 590,000 distinct CDR3 sequences; 15% to 19% of these occur just once. Under 8% of the sample rests with the top ten.

V loses 6 bases, J loses 0 bases, and the germline ends lie 18 bases apart. From a lookup of the germline V gene, CDR1 and CDR2 are SNHLY and FYNNEI. The CDR3 starts with the cysteine, ends with the phenylalanine, and has 16 residues. Kept here is only the CDR3 DNA, which spans 48 bases and is read in frame from base 1. The sample holds many counts of this clonotype. This receptor's antigen is unknown. The record has no base qualities; no much larger clone is one base away. A patient counted as having stable Graves' hyperthyroidism if no progression to ophthalmopathy occurred over 18 months of follow-up. Hyperthyroidism patients were aged 18 to 65 years and newly diagnosed, with disease duration of less than 2 months. Exclusion was applied to patients with uncontrolled infections, other autoimmune diseases, pregnancy or lactation. Diagnoses were based on clinical symptoms, serum thyroxine and TRAb, thyroid ultrasound and orbital computed tomography. PBMCs were separated from under 11 ml of fresh peripheral blood using Ficoll-Paque density gradient centrifugation. Total RNA was extracted using Trizol reagent, and RNA quality was assessed on an Agilent 2100 Bioanalyzer.

Recombination linked TRBV2 to TRBJ2-7; a confident D gene designation cannot be given. The sequence came from a woman aged 25 to 39 with Graves' hyperthyroidism. What was sequenced was blood. The CDR3 amino acid sequence is: CASRVGPEVSSYEQYF. The DNA sequence is TGTGCCAGCAGGGTAGGCCCAGAAGTGAGCTCCTACGAGCAGTACTTC.